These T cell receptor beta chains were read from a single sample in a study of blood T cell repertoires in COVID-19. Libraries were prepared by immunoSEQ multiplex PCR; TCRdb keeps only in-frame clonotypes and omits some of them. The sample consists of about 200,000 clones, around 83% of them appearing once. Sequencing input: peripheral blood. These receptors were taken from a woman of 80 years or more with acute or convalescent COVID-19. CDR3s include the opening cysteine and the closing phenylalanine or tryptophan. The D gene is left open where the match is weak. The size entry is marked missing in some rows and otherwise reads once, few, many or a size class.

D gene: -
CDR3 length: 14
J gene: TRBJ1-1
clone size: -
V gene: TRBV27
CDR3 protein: CASSPPWPQGSAFF
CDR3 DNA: TGTGCCAGCAGTCCCCCTTGGCCACAGGGTTCGGCTTTCTTT

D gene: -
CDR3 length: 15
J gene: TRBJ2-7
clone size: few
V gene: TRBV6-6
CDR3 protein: CASSPGAVSSYEQYF
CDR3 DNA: TGTGCCAGCAGTCCAGGGGCTGTAAGCTCCTACGAGCAGTACTTC

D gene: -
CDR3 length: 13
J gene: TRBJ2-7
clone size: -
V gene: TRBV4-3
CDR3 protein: CASSQDWRGEQYF
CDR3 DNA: TGCGCCAGCAGCCAAGATTGGCGGGGAGAGCAGTACTTC

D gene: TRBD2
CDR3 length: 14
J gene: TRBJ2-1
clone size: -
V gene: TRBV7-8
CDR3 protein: CASSLRLADLEQFF
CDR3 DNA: TGTGCCAGCAGCTTAAGACTAGCGGACCTAGAGCAGTTCTTC

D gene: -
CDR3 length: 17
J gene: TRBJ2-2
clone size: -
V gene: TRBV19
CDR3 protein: CASSYHPDRLLTGELFF
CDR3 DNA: TGTGCCAGTAGTTACCACCCGGACAGACTATTAACCGGGGAGCTGTTTTTT

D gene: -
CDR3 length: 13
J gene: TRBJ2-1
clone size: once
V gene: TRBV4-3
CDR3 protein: CASSQTQAHEQFF
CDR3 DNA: TGCGCCAGCAGCCAAACCCAGGCCCATGAGCAGTTCTTC

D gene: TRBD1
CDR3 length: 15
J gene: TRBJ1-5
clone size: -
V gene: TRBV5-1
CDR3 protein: CASSSSGQGNQPQHF
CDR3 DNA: TGCGCCAGCAGCTCATCCGGACAGGGTAATCAGCCCCAGCATTTT

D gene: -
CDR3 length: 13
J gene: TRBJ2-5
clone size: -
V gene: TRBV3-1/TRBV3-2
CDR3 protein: CASSQLASETQYF
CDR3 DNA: TGTGCCAGCAGCCAACTAGCTAGCGAGACCCAGTACTTC

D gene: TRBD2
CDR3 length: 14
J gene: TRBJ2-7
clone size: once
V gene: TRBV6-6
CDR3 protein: CASSGREVGYEQYF
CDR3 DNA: TGTGCCAGCAGCGGGAGGGAAGTGGGCTACGAGCAGTACTTC

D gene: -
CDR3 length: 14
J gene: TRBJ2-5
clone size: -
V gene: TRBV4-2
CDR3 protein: CASSANRDSETQYF
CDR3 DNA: TGTGCCAGCAGCGCAAACAGGGATTCGGAGACCCAGTACTTC

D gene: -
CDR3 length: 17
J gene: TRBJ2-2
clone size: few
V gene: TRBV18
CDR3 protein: CASSPLYGTSGTGELFF
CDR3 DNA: TGTGCCAGCTCACCATTATATGGTACCTCAGGCACCGGGGAGCTGTTTTTT

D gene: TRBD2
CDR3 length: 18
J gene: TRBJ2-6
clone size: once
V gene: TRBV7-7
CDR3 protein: CASSLGLAGGPGANVLTF
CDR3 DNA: TGTGCTAGCAGCTTAGGACTAGCGGGTGGTCCTGGGGCCAACGTCCTGACTTTC

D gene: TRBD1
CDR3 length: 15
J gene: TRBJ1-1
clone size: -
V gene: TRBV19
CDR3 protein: CASSPSGQGTTEAFF
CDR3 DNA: TGTGCCAGTAGCCCCTCAGGACAGGGAACCACTGAAGCTTTCTTT

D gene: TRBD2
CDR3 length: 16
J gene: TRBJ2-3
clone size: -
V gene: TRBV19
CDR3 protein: CASNKVSSGSADTQYF
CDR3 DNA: TGTGCCAGTAATAAAGTCTCTAGCGGGAGTGCAGATACGCAGTATTTT

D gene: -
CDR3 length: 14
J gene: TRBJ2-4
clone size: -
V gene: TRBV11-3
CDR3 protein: CASSSRHVRDPPHF
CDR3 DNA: TGTGCCAGCAGCTCCCGACACGTGCGGGACCCCCCCCACTTC

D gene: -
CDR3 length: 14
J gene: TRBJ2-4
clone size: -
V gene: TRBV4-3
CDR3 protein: CASSPGARGDIQYF
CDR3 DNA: TGCGCCAGCAGCCCAGGGGCTAGAGGGGACATTCAGTACTTC

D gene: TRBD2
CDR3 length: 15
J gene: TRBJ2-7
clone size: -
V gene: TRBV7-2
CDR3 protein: CASSSVGSGKDEQYF
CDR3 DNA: TGTGCCAGCAGCTCCGTAGGAAGCGGGAAGGACGAGCAGTACTTC

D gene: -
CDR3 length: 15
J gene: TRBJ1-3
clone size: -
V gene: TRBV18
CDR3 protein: CASSPDSSSGNTIYF
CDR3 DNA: TGTGCCAGCTCACCGGACAGTAGCTCTGGAAACACCATATATTTT

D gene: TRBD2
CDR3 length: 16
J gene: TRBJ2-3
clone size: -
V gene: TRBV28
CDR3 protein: CASSLGLAGAADTQYF
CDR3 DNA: TGTGCCAGCAGTTTGGGCCTAGCGGGAGCGGCGGATACGCAGTATTTT

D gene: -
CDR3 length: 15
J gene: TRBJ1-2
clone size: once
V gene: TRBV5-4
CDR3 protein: CASSRTTTGQDGYTF
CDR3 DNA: TGTGCCAGCAGCCGGACCACAACAGGGCAGGATGGCTACACCTTC

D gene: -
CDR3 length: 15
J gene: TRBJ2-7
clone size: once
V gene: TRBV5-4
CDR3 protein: CASSLAGSARREQYF
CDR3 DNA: TGTGCCAGCAGCTTGGCGGGTAGCGCTAGGCGCGAGCAGTACTTC

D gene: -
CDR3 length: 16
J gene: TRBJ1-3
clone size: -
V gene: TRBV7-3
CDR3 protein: CASSPNSAGVGNTIYF
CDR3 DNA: TGTGCCAGCAGCCCAAACTCTGCAGGCGTAGGAAACACCATATATTTT

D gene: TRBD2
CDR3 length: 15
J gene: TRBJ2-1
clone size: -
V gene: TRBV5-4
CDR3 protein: CAARRSGGGDNEQFF
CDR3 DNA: TGTGCCGCGCGCCGTTCTGGCGGGGGGGACAATGAGCAGTTCTTC

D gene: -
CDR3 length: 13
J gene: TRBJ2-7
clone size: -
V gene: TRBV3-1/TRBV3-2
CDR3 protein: CASSQLSSYEQYF
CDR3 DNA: TGTGCCAGCAGCCAATTGTCATCCTACGAGCAGTACTTC

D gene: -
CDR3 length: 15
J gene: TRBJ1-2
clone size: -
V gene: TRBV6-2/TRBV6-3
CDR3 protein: CASSYSPQGVYGYTF
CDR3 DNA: TGTGCCAGCAGTTACTCTCCACAGGGCGTCTATGGCTACACCTTC

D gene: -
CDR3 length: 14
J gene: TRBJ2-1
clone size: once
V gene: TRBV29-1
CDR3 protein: CSVEGRGSYNEQFF
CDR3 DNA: TGCAGCGTTGAAGGGAGGGGCTCCTACAATGAGCAGTTCTTC

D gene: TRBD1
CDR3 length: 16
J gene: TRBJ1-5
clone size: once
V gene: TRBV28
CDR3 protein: CASSLMKGQFNQPQHF
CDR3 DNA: TGTGCCAGCAGTTTAATGAAGGGACAGTTCAATCAGCCCCAGCATTTT

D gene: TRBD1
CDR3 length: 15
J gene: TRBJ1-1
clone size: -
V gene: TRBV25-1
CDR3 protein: CASSDRTGPNTEAFF
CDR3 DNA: TGTGCCAGCAGTGACCGGACAGGACCGAACACTGAAGCTTTCTTT

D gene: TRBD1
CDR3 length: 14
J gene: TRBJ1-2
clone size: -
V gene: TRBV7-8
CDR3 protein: CASSLRDSGYGYTF
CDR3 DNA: TGTGCCAGCAGCTTAAGGGACAGTGGGTATGGCTACACCTTC

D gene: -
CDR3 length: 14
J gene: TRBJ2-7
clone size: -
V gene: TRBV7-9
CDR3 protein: CASSLGVYSYEQYF
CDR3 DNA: TGTGCCAGCAGCTTAGGTGTCTACTCCTACGAGCAGTACTTC

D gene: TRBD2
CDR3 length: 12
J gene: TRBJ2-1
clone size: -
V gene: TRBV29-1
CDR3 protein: CSVITGGNEQFF
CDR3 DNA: TGCAGCGTAATAACGGGAGGGAATGAGCAGTTCTTC

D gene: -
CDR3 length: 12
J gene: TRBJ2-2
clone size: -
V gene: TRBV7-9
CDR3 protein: CASSLEAGELFF
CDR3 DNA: TGTGCCAGCAGCCTGGAGGCCGGGGAGCTGTTTTTT

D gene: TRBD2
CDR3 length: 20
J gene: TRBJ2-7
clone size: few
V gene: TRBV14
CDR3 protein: CASSQRYTSGTFGRSYEQYF
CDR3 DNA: TGTGCCAGCAGCCAACGTTATACTAGCGGGACATTTGGGAGGTCCTACGAGCAGTACTTC

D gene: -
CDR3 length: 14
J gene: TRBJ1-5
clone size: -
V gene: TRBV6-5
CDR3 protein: CASSYSRGLQPQHF
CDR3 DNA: TGTGCCAGCAGTTACAGCAGGGGTTTGCAGCCCCAGCATTTT

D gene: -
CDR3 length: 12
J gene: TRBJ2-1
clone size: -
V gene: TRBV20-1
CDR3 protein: CSASVQRDEQFF
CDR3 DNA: TGCAGTGCCAGTGTCCAGCGGGATGAGCAGTTCTTC

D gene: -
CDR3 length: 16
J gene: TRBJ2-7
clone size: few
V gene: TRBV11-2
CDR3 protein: CASSFTQTRRAAEQYF
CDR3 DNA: TGTGCCAGCAGCTTTACCCAAACTAGGAGGGCGGCCGAGCAGTACTTC

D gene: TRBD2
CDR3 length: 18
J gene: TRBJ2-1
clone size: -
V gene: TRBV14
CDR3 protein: CASSQWGVGLAGGNEQFF
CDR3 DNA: TGTGCCAGCAGCCAGTGGGGCGTGGGGCTAGCGGGAGGCAATGAGCAGTTCTTC

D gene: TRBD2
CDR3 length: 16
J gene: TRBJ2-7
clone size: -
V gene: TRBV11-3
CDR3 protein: CASSPGGGRPSYEQYF
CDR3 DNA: TGTGCCAGCAGTCCCGGCGGGGGACGGCCCTCCTACGAGCAGTACTTC

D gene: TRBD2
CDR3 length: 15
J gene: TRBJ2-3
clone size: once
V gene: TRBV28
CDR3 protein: CASILAGEGTDTQYF
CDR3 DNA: TGTGCCAGCATCTTAGCGGGAGAGGGCACAGATACGCAGTATTTT

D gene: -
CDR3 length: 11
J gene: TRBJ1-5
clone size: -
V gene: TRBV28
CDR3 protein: CASSPGEPQHF
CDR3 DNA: TGTGCCAGCAGTCCAGGTGAGCCCCAGCATTTT

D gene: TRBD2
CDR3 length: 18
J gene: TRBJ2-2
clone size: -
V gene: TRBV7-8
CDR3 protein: CASSYLGSGSSFTGELFF
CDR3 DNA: TGTGCCAGCAGCTATCTGGGTAGCGGGAGTTCATTCACCGGGGAGCTGTTTTTT

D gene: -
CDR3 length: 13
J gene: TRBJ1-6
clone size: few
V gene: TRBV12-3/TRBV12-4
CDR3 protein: CASTWGVGSPLHF
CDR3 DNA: TGTGCCAGCACCTGGGGGGTCGGGTCACCCCTCCACTTT

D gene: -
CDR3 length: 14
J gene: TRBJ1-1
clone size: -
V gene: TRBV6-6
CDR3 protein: CASRSRGWGTEAFF
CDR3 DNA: TGTGCCAGCAGGTCCCGGGGGTGGGGCACTGAAGCTTTCTTT

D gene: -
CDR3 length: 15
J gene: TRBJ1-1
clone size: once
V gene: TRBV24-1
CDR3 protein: CATSDLVQVFSEAFF
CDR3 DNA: TGTGCCACCAGTGATTTGGTACAGGTCTTTTCTGAAGCTTTCTTT

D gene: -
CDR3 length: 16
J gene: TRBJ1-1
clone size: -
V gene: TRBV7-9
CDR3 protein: CATRRRPTGGDTEAFF
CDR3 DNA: TGTGCCACCCGTAGAAGGCCGACGGGGGGGGACACTGAAGCTTTCTTT

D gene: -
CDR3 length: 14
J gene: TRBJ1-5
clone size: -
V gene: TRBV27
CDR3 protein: CASSLAGRYQPQHF
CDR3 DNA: TGTGCCAGCAGTTTGGCAGGGCGATATCAGCCCCAGCATTTT

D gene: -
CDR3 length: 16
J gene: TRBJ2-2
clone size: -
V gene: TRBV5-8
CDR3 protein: CASSLWSSGRSGELFF
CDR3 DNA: TGTGCCAGCAGCTTGTGGTCGTCGGGAAGATCCGGGGAGCTGTTTTTT

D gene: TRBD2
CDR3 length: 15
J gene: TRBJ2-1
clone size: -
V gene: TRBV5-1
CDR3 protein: CASSLSGGSILGQFF
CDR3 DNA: TGCGCCAGCAGCCTCAGCGGCGGGAGTATCCTTGGGCAGTTCTTC

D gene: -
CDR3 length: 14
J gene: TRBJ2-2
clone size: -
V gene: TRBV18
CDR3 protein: CASSPLNSFGELFF
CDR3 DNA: TGTGCCAGCTCACCATTGAACTCCTTCGGGGAGCTGTTTTTT

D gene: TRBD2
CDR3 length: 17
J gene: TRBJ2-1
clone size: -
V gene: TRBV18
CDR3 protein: CASSPTPAGVGYNEQFF
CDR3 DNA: TGTGCCAGCTCACCAACTCCAGCGGGAGTAGGGTACAATGAGCAGTTCTTC

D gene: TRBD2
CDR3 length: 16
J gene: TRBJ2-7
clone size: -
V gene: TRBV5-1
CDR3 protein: CASSSGTSGSTYEQYF
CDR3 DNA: TGCGCCAGCAGCTCCGGGACTAGCGGGTCTACCTACGAGCAGTACTTC

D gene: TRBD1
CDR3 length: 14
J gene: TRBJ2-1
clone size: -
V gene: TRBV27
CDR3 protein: CASSRGQGSNEQFF
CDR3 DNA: TGTGCCAGCAGCCGTGGACAGGGTTCAAATGAGCAGTTCTTC

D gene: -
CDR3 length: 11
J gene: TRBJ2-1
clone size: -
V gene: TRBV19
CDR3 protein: CASSFYNEQFF
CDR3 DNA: TGTGCCAGTTCCTTCTACAATGAGCAGTTCTTC